This T cell receptor (beta chain) came from a study of blood T cell repertoires in COVID-19. Study information: The United States, Italy and Spain supplied acute and convalescent COVID-19 samples.

Allocation to cohorts depended on clinical history reported by the participants. This CDR3 is 12 amino acids long. Germline V CDR1 and CDR2: SQVTM, ANQGSEA. Losses at the gene ends were 7 bases for V and 14 bases for J; bases not matched to a gene: 12. Produced via immunoSEQ multiplex PCR; TCRdb's table is partial and in-frame only. The top ten clones hold approximately 9% of a sample with under 250,000 clones, about 82% of them seen once. This clonotype originated in a woman between 50 and 59 years old with acute COVID-19. This chain links TRBV29-1 with TRBJ1-4, with 8 nucleotides matching TRBD1. Sequencing was performed on PBMCs or T cells enriched from blood (not recorded which). The CDR3 region has the DNA TGCAGCGCTGGACAGGGCGAGGAATTCCTGTTTTTT. It translates to CSAGQGEEFLFF.